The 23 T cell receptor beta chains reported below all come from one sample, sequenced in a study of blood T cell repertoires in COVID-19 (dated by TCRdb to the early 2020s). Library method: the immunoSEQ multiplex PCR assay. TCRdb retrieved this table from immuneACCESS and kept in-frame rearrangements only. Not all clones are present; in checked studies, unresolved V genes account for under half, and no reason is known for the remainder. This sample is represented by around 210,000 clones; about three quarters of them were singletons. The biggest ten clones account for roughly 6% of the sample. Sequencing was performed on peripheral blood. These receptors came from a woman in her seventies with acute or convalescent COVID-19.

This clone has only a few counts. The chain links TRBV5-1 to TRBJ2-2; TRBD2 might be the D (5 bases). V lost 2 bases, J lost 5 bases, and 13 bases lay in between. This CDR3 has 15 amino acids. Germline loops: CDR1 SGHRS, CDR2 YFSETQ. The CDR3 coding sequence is TGCGCCAGCAGCTTCGAGGGTCCCGATACCGGGGAGCTGTTTTTT. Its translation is CASSFEGPDTGELFF.

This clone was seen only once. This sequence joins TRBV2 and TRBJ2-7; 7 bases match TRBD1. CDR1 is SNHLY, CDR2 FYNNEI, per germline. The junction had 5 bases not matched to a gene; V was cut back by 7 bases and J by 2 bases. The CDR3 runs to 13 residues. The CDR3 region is CASNSRGTYEQYF. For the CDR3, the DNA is TGTGCCAGCAATTCCAGGGGGACCTACGAGCAGTACTTC.

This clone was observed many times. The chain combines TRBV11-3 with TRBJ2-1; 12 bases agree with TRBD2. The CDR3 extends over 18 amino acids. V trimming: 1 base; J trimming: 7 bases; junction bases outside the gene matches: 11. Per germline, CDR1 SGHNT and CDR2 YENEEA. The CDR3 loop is CASSLGAGASGRANEQFF. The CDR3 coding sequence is TGTGCCAGCAGCTTAGGGGCTGGGGCTAGCGGGAGGGCAAATGAGCAGTTCTTC.

The CDR3 loop reads CASLGQEGLNTEAFF. CDR3 sequence (DNA): TGTGCCAGCCTTGGACAGGAGGGGTTGAACACTGAAGCTTTCTTT. This chain connects TRBV19 to TRBJ1-1; 7 bases are shared with TRBD1. The CDR3 is 15 amino acids. With 9 bases clipped from V and 0 bases from J, the junction kept 10 bases outside the gene matches. The germline V gene has CDR1 LNHDA and CDR2 SQIVND (reference sequence).

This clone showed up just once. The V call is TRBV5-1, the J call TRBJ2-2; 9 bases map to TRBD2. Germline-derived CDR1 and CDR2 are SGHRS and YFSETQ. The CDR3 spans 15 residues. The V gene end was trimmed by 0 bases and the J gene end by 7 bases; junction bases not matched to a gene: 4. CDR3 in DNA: TGCGCCAGCAGCTTGGTTAGCGGGAGTGACGGGGAGCTGTTTTTT. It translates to CASSLVSGSDGELFF. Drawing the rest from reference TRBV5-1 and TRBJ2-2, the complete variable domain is KAGVTQTPRYLIKTRGQQVTLSCSPISGHRSVSWYQQTPGQGLQFLFEYFSETQRNKGNFPGRFSGRQFSNSRSEMNVSTLELGDSALYLCASSLVSGSDGELFFGEGSRLTVL.

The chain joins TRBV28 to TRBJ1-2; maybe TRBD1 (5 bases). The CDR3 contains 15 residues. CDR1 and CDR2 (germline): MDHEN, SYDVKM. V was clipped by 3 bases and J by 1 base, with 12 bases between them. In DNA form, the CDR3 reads TGTGCCAGCAGTTTGGCAGGGCGGATTAACTATGGCTACACCTTC. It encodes CASSLAGRINYGYTF.

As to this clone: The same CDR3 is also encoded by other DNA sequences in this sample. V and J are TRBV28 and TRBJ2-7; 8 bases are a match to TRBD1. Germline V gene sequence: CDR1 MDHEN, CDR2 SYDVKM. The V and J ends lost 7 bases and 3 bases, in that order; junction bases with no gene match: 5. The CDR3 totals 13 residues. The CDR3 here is CASTDRVYYEQYF. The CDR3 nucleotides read TGTGCCAGCACGGACAGGGTTTACTACGAGCAGTACTTC.

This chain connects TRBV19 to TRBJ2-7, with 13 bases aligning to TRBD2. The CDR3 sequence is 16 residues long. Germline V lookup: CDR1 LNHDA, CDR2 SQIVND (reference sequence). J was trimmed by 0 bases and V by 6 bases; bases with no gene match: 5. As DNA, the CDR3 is TGTGCCAGTAGCGGGACTAGCGGGACCGGCTCCTACGAGCAGTACTTC. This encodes CASSGTSGTGSYEQYF.

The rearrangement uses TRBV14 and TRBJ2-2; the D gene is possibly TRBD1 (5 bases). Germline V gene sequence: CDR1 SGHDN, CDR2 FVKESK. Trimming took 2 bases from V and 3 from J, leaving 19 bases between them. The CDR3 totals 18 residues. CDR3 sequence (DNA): TGTGCCAGCAGCCAAAACCCCCCGTGGCAGGGCGACACCGGGGAGCTGTTTTTT. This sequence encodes CASSQNPPWQGDTGELFF.

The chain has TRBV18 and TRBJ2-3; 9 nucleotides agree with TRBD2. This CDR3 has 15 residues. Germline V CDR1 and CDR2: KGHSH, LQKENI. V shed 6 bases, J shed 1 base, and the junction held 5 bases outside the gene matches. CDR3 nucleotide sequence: TGTGCCAGCTCCCAGCGGACTAGCGGCACAGATACGCAGTATTTT. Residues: CASSQRTSGTDTQYF.

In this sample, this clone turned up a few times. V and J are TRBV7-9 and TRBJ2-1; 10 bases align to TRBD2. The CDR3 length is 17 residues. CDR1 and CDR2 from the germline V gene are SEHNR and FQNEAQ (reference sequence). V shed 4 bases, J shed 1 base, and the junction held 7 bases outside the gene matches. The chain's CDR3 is CASSSLAGVLSYNEQFF. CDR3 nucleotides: TGTGCCAGCAGCTCCCTAGCGGGGGTCCTTTCCTACAATGAGCAGTTCTTC.

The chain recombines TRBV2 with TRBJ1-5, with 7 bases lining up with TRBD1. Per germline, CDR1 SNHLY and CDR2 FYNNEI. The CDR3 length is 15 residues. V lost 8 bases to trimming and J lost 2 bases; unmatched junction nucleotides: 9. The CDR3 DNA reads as TGTGCCAGCGCTGCGGGGACAGTTGGCAATCAGCCCCAGCATTTT. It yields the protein CASAAGTVGNQPQHF.

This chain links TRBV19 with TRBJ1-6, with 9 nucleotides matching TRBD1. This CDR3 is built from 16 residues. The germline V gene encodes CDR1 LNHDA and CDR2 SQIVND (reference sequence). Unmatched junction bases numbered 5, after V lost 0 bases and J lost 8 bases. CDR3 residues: CASSIDPTGGDSPLHF. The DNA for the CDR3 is TGTGCCAGTAGTATAGACCCTACAGGGGGCGATTCACCCCTCCACTTT.

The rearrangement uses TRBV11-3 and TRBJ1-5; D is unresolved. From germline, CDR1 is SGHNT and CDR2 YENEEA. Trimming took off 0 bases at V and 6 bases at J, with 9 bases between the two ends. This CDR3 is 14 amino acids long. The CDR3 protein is CASSLDGGGQPQHF. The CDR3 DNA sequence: TGTGCCAGCAGCTTAGACGGAGGAGGTCAGCCCCAGCATTTT.

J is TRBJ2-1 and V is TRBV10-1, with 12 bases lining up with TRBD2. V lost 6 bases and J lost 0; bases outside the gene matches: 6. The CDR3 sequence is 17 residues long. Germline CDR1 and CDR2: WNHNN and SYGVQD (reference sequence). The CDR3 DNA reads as TGCGCCAGCAGCGGGACTAGCGGGCCTAGCTCCTACAATGAGCAGTTCTTC. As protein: CASSGTSGPSSYNEQFF.

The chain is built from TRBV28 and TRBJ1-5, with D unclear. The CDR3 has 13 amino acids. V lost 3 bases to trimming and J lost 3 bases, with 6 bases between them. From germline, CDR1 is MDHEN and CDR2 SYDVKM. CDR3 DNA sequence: TGTGCCAGCAGTTTCACATACAATCAGCCCCAGCATTTT. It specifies CASSFTYNQPQHF.

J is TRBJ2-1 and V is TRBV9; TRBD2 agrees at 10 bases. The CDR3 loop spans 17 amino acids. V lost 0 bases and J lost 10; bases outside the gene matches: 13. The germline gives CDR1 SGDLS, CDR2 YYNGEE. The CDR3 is CASSVAGGASGGLEQFF. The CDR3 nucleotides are TGTGCCAGCAGCGTAGCTGGGGGGGCTAGCGGGGGCCTGGAGCAGTTCTTC.

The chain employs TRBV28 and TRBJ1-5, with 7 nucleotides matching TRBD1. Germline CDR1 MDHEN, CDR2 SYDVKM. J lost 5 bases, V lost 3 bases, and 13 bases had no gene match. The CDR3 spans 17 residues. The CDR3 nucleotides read TGTGCCAGCAGTTTCTTCCAAGCGCGCAGGGGGTATCAGCCCCAGCATTTT. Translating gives CASSFFQARRGYQPQHF.

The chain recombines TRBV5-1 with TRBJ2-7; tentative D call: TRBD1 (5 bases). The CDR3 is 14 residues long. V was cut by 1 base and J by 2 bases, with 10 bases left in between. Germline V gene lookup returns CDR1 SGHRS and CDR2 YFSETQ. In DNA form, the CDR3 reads TGCGCCAGCAGCTTGCTCCAGGGCCCCTACGAGCAGTACTTC. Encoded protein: CASSLLQGPYEQYF.

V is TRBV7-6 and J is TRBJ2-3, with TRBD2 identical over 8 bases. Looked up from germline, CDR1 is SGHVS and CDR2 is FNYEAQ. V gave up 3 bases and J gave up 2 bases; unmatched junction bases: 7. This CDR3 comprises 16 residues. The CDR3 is CASSFSAGGNTDTQYF. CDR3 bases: TGTGCCAGCAGCTTCAGTGCGGGAGGTAACACAGATACGCAGTATTTT.

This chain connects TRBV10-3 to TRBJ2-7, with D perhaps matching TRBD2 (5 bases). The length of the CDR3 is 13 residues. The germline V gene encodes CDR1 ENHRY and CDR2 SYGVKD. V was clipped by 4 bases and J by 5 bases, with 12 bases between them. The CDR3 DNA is TGTGCCATCAGTGGACGGGGTGGAGACGAGCAGTACTTC. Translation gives CAISGRGGDEQYF.

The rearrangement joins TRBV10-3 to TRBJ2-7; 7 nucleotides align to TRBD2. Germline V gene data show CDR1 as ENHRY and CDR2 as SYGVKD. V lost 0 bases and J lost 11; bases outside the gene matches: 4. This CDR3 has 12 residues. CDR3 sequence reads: CAISESAGVEYF. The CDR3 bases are TGTGCCATCAGTGAGTCTGCGGGAGTAGAGTACTTC.

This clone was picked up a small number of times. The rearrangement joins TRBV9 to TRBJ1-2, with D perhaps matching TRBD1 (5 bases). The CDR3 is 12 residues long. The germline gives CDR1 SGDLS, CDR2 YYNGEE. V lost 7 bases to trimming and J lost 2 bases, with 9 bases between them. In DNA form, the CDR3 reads TGTGCCAGCGCACAGGCCAACTATGGCTACACCTTC. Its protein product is CASAQANYGYTF.